This T cell receptor beta chain was recorded in a study of T cell changes during pregnancy in multiple sclerosis. The V gene end was trimmed by 3 bases and the J gene end by 0 bases; junction bases not matched to a gene: 7. CDR3 length equals 16 residues. Germline V CDR1 and CDR2: SGHRS, YFSETQ. TCRdb keeps only in-frame clones here, not all; method: immunoSEQ multiplex PCR. Of about 50,000 clones in the sample, approximately 90% were seen once. The TCR was taken from a female donor with multiple sclerosis, enrolled in a pregnancy study. The chain combines TRBV5-1 with TRBJ2-3, with 7 bases matching TRBD2. Sequences were derived from CD4+ T cells from peripheral blood mononuclear cells, sampled before pregnancy. CDR3 sequence: CASSWGGSGSTDTQYF. The DNA of the CDR3 is TGCGCCAGCAGCTGGGGGGGGAGCGGGAGCACAGATACGCAGTATTTT.